The source of this T cell receptor beta chain is a study of cytomegalovirus exposure and HLA in healthy donors. About the study: Within an early data release were 85 million or so unique TCRs drawn from HLA-typed donors. General study results and limits: It was reported that the classifier diagnosed cytomegalovirus status with high specificity and sensitivity in both the original and validation cohorts. At a 0.05 false discovery rate, a later analysis found some 17,000 TCR beta sequences to be associated with HLA alleles. While the bulk of TCR sequences proved rare, some public TCRs turned up in many donors.

PCR involved 60 Vbeta and 13 Jbeta primers. Profiling relied on immunoSEQ multiplex PCR, and the TCRdb table lists in-frame clones only, not all of them. Among roughly 97,000 clones, 73% were seen once, and the ten largest hold roughly 3.5%. This clone appeared a few times. Antigen specificity is unknown. There are 15 residues in the CDR3. V was clipped by 6 bases and J by 6 bases; unmatched bases: 9. Germline values: CDR1 SNHLY, CDR2 FYNNEI. This sequence joins TRBV2 and TRBJ2-5; 11 nucleotides agree with TRBD2. The receptor's source is a man aged 40-55 years in good health and CMV-seronegative. Material for sequencing was PBMCs. CDR3 bases: TGTGCCAGCAGGAACACACTAGCGGGGGTTCAGACCCAGTACTTC. Its protein is CASRNTLAGVQTQYF.